The clone carrying this T cell receptor (beta chain) occurred many times. Its antigen is undetermined. The germline gene is not matched at one end of the junction; a read error may be the cause. Germline V lookup: CDR1 SGHVS, CDR2 FNYEAQ. CDR3 length: 14 amino acids. The data are from a study of prognosis after radiotherapy for stage I lung cancer. Background on the study: After radiotherapy, some 15 showed no significant progression while several developed distant metastases (median approximately seven months). General study results and limits: Some patients went on to develop distant metastases. Their Shannon entropy after stereotactic body radiation therapy was lower, and its change from baseline was also lower.

The study amplified the TCR beta CDR3 region from genomic DNA. This amplification was carried out by two rounds of multiplex PCR. Initially, in first-round PCR, primers specific to each TRBV and TRBJ gene were used. TCRdb re-derived calls from the multiplex PCR reads in MiXCR, one entry per CDR3 protein. The table includes some 34,000 distinct CDR3 sequences, around 34% detected once. Sequencing used PBMCs, obtained before or after stereotactic body radiation therapy (not recorded which). The source is a donor over 45 with non-small cell lung cancer. The chain carries TRBV7-6 and TRBJ2-7; D is possibly TRBD2 (5 bases). CDR3: CASSLGGPSDEQYF. In DNA form, the CDR3 reads TGTGCCAGCAGCTTAGGAGGGCCCTCCGACGAGCAGTACTTC.